A single sample is the source of the 21 T cell receptor beta chains below, sequenced in a study of radiation and T cells in renal cell carcinoma. Documented time point: blood 2 weeks post-SBRT. Treatment: 15 Gy SBRT to primary tumor, nephrectomy 4 weeks later. Sequencing was performed with immunoSEQ multiplex PCR; in TCRdb, only in-frame clones are kept and a portion is missing. This repertoire shows tens of thousands of clones, 80% found once; its top ten account for about 28%. This specimen consisted of blood, obtained from a patient whose treatment included radiotherapy and nephrectomy. Source of these receptors: a woman aged 70-85 years with renal cell carcinoma.

This clone appeared a single time. This chain links TRBV5-1 with TRBJ1-2, with 9 bases matching TRBD1. V trimming: 0 bases; J trimming: 7 bases; junction bases outside the gene matches: 13. This CDR3 comprises 17 residues. Germline CDR1 SGHRS, CDR2 YFSETQ. The CDR3 is CASSLVTPGQGIIGYTF. Here the CDR3 DNA reads TGCGCCAGCAGCTTGGTCACCCCGGGACAGGGAATTATTGGCTACACCTTC.

The CDR3, as DNA: TGTGCCATCGGGGCAGGGTTCTACGAGCAGTACTTC. This translates into CAIGAGFYEQYF. The V and J genes are TRBV10-3 and TRBJ2-7; maybe TRBD1 (5 bases). Trimming left V 8 bases short and J 3 bases short, with 11 bases between. Germline CDR1 reads ENHRY; CDR2 reads SYGVKD. The CDR3 totals 12 residues.

The chain carries TRBV19 and TRBJ2-5; D is unclear. V was shortened by 9 bases and J by 5 bases, with 25 bases between the two germline ends. Germline-derived CDR1 and CDR2 are LNHDA and SQIVND (reference sequence). The CDR3 runs to 16 residues. Here the CDR3 reads CARYGPSGGFGETQYF. CDR3 sequence (DNA): TGTGCCAGATATGGCCCCTCTGGCGGCTTTGGGGAGACCCAGTACTTC.

This chain links TRBV9 with TRBJ2-7; 9 nucleotides align to TRBD1. This CDR3 has 14 amino acids. CDR1 and CDR2 from the germline V gene are SGDLS and YYNGEE. Trimming cost V 4 bases and J 3 bases; bases outside gene matches: 5. Here the CDR3 reads CASSSGTGYYEQYF. CDR3 DNA: TGTGCCAGCAGCTCCGGGACAGGGTACTACGAGCAGTACTTC.

This clone has more than one count but fewer than ten. The genes are TRBV30 and TRBJ2-3, with no clear D. The germline V gene has CDR1 GTSNPN and CDR2 SVGIG (reference sequence). V was clipped by 2 bases and J by 0 bases, with 12 bases between them. The CDR3 runs 15 residues. The CDR3 nucleotides are TGTGCCTGGAGTCCTACGGGTTCTAGCACAGATACGCAGTATTTT. It is translated as CAWSPTGSSTDTQYF.

The chain carries TRBV6-6 and TRBJ2-2; 10 nucleotides agree with TRBD1. The CDR3 contains 15 residues. The ends lost 7 bases at V and 3 bases at J; junction bases unmatched: 5. Per the germline V gene, CDR1 is MNHNY and CDR2 is SVGAGI (reference sequence). The CDR3 loop reads CASNRQGADTGELFF. CDR3 DNA: TGTGCCAGCAACAGACAGGGGGCGGACACCGGGGAGCTGTTTTTT.

The V call is TRBV10-3, the J call TRBJ2-5, with D unclear. Germline CDR1 is ENHRY and CDR2 is SYGVKD. CDR3 length: 15 residues. Trimming stripped 4 bases from V and 5 bases from J, with 17 bases between. DNA of the CDR3: TGTGCCATCAGTGCCCGCCCGGGCGGAGAGGAGACCCAGTACTTC. Amino acid sequence: CAISARPGGEETQYF.

This sequence joins TRBV27 and TRBJ2-2; 11 bases agree with TRBD1. The germline V gene encodes CDR1 MNHEY and CDR2 SMNVEV (reference sequence). The junction had 8 bases not matched to a gene; V was cut back by 11 bases and J by 6 bases. The CDR3 covers 14 residues. Here the CDR3 reads CACRDRGSSGELFF. DNA for the CDR3: TGTGCCTGCCGGGACAGGGGGTCCTCCGGGGAGCTGTTTTTT.

The chain has TRBV7-2 and TRBJ1-4; a weak D match, TRBD1 (6 bases). V was trimmed by 2 bases and J by 6 bases, leaving 7 bases between them. The CDR3 consists of 13 residues. CDR1 SGHTA and CDR2 FQGNSA come from the germline V gene. DNA for the CDR3: TGTGCCAGCAGCTTAAACAGGGATGAAAAACTGTTTTTT. Protein sequence: CASSLNRDEKLFF.

This chain uses TRBV9 with TRBJ2-1; 13 positions agree with TRBD2. The J segment lost 8 bases and the V segment lost 4 bases, leaving 15 bases of the junction unmatched. Germline CDR1 is SGDLS and CDR2 is YYNGEE. The CDR3 extends over 18 amino acids. In nucleotides, the CDR3 is TGTGCCAGCAGCCTCTTCCCCCGGACTAGCGGGAGTCAGGATGAGCAGTTCTTC. Residues: CASSLFPRTSGSQDEQFF.

This clone has a handful of counts. The CDR3 loop is CASSYRVSKREKLFF. The CDR3 DNA follows: TGTGCCAGCAGTTACCGGGTGTCAAAGCGTGAAAAACTGTTTTTT. The chain joins TRBV6-5 to TRBJ1-4; D unresolved. V was cut by 2 bases and J by 7 bases, with 14 bases left in between. The CDR3 extends over 15 amino acids. The germline V gene encodes CDR1 MNHEY and CDR2 SVGAGI.

J is TRBJ2-7 and V is TRBV5-5, with D possibly TRBD1 on 5 matching bases. V was clipped by 0 bases and J by 2 bases, with 12 bases between them. Germline CDR1 SGHKS, CDR2 YYEKEE (reference sequence). The CDR3 loop spans 15 amino acids. The CDR3 reads CASSLGRATAYEQYF. CDR3 nucleotide sequence: TGTGCCAGCAGCTTGGGCAGGGCAACAGCCTACGAGCAGTACTTC.

The CDR3 protein is CASSPRSRYNEQFF. CDR3 DNA sequence: TGTGCCAGCAGCCCGCGTTCGAGATACAATGAGCAGTTCTTC. The chain couples TRBV9 to TRBJ2-1; D unclear. The V gene's germline CDR1 is SGDLS and CDR2 YYNGEE. This CDR3 has 14 amino acids. V shed 4 bases and J shed 4 bases, with 12 bases lying between them.

The rearrangement uses TRBV6-6 and TRBJ1-4; possible D gene TRBD1, 5 bases. Trimming removed 4 bases from V and 4 bases from J, with 13 bases in between. Looked up from germline, CDR1 is MNHNY and CDR2 is SVGAGI (reference sequence). The CDR3 sequence is 15 residues long. The CDR3 sequence: CASSSPGDGNEKLFF. The CDR3 DNA sequence: TGTGCCAGCAGTTCTCCGGGGGATGGTAATGAAAAACTGTTTTTT.

The chain joins TRBV21-1 to TRBJ2-7; the tabulated D call, TRBD1, remains unverified against the DNA. TRBV21-1 is designated a pseudogene. The CDR3 loop spans 17 amino acids. In DNA, the CDR3 is TGTGCCAGCAGTTGGGGTGAAGGGGGTTCTGAGTCATACGAGCAGTACTTC. Translation: CASSWGEGGSESYEQYF.

The V and J genes are TRBV7-3 and TRBJ2-5; tentative D call: TRBD1 (6 bases). V was shortened by 2 bases and J by 2 bases, with 9 bases between the two germline ends. CDR3 length equals 14 residues. CDR1 and CDR2 from the germline V gene are SGHTA and FQGTGA. The CDR3 DNA reads as TGTGCCAGCAGCTTAGGGACATGGCAAGAGACCCAGTACTTC. Residues: CASSLGTWQETQYF.

The J gene is TRBJ1-1, the V gene TRBV4-1; no definite D call. Per the germline V gene, CDR1 is MGHRA and CDR2 is YSYEKL. V was trimmed by 2 bases and J by 6 bases, leaving 10 bases between them. The CDR3 loop spans 13 amino acids. CDR3 amino acids: CASSQLFGSEAFF. DNA of the CDR3: TGCGCCAGCAGCCAACTCTTTGGTTCTGAAGCTTTCTTT.

The genes are TRBV7-8 and TRBJ2-3, with 8 bases fitting TRBD2. This CDR3 has 16 residues. The V segment lost 5 bases and the J segment 1 base; nucleotides outside the gene matches: 8. Germline assignment: CDR1 SGHVS and CDR2 FQNEAQ. Written as DNA, the CDR3 is TGTGCCAGCAGCCTAGTAGATAGCGGGGGCACAGATACGCAGTATTTT. Its translation is CASSLVDSGGTDTQYF.

The rearrangement links TRBV11-3 to TRBJ2-7; D not resolved. This CDR3 region has 14 residues. Trimming took off 0 bases at V and 2 bases at J, with 8 bases between the two ends. Per germline, CDR1 SGHNT and CDR2 YENEEA. CDR3 sequence reads: CASSLDMSAYEQYF. For the CDR3, the DNA is TGTGCCAGCAGCTTAGATATGTCCGCCTACGAGCAGTACTTC.

The chain combines TRBV6-1 with TRBJ2-3, with 7 bases matching TRBD1. Germline V gives CDR1 MNHNS, CDR2 SASEGT. V dropped 3 bases and J dropped 6; count of bases not matched to a gene: 3. This CDR3 contains 13 residues. CDR3 sequence: CASSDYRGDTQYF. For the CDR3, the DNA is TGTGCCAGCAGTGATTACAGGGGTGATACGCAGTATTTT.

In its sample, this clone was seen a few times. This chain connects TRBV6-6 to TRBJ1-1; D uncertain. Germline values: CDR1 MNHNY, CDR2 SVGAGI (reference sequence). The V end was cut by 5 bases, the J end by 1 base, with 8 bases between. This CDR3 has 13 residues. DNA for the CDR3: TGTGCCAGCAGTATTCTGGAGAACACTGAAGCTTTCTTT. This gives the protein CASSILENTEAFF.